What follows describes a single T cell receptor beta chain. Its antigen is as yet unknown. V gave up 6 bases and J gave up 3 bases; unmatched junction bases: 10. The germline V gene encodes CDR1 SEHNR and CDR2 FQNEAQ (reference sequence). The CDR3 totals 15 residues. This specimen comes from a study of T cell responses to AZD1222 COVID-19 vaccine. Study-wide findings and caveats: Spike-specific TCR breadth and depth went up after people got two AZD1222 doses. The donor group comprised mostly white British people and more females; the analysis possibly underestimated clonal diversity. Repertoire samples came only from after the peak T cell response.

The protocol was immunoSEQ multiplex PCR, while the TCRdb copy is restricted to in-frame clones and leaves out a portion. The sample contains roughly 270,000 clones, 90% to 95% of which appear only once. This receptor was taken from an adult who received the AZD1222 COVID-19 vaccine. The chain carries TRBV7-9 and TRBJ2-7; the match to TRBD1 covers 8 bases. This specimen was peripheral blood, taken 28 days after the second AZD1222 dose. The CDR3 region has the DNA TGTGCCAGCAGTCCTTGGACAGGGCATCACTACGAGCAGTACTTC. It codes for CASSPWTGHHYEQYF.